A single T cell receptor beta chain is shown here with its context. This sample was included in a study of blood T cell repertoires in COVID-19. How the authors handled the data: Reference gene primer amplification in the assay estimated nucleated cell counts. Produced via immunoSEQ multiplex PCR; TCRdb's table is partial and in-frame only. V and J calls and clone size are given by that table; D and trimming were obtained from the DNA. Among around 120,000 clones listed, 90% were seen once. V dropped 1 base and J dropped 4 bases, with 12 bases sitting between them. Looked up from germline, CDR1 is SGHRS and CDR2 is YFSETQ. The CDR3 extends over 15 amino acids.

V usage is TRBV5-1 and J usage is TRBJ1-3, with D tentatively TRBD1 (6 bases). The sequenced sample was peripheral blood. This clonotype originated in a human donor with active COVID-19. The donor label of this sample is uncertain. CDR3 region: CASSLSGGPGNTIYF. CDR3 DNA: TGCGCCAGCAGCTTGTCCGGGGGGCCCGGAAACACCATATATTTT.